This entry lists 27 T cell receptor beta chains sequenced from one sample in a study of blood T cell repertoires in COVID-19. TCRdb's copy holds only in-frame clones and misses some; the assay was immunoSEQ multiplex PCR. Of 45,000 or so clones detected, 86% appear once; the ten largest clones hold around 4.6%. The sample taken for sequencing was peripheral blood. Receptors originate from a man aged 40-50 years with active COVID-19.

The chain recombines TRBV4-2 with TRBJ2-3; 10 nucleotides agree with TRBD2. J was trimmed by 6 bases and V by 0 bases; bases with no gene match: 6. Germline CDR1 reads LGHNA; CDR2 reads YNFKEQ. CDR3 size: 16 residues. CDR3 sequence (DNA): TGTGCCAGCAGCCAAGAAGGAGCGGGAGGGCCGGATACGCAGTATTTT. This translates into CASSQEGAGGPDTQYF.

The genes are TRBV3-1 (or the pseudogene TRBV3-2) and TRBJ1-6; TRBD1 agrees at 8 bases. Per germline, CDR1 LGHDT and CDR2 YNNKEL (reference sequence). This CDR3 is 19 amino acids long. The V gene end was trimmed by 3 bases and the J gene end by 6 bases; junction bases not matched to a gene: 16. This CDR3 reads CASSQMGGDVGTGNSPLHF. CDR3 DNA: TGTGCCAGCAGCCAGATGGGGGGTGATGTGGGGACAGGTAATTCACCCCTCCACTTT.

This chain uses TRBV7-9 with TRBJ2-1, with D perhaps matching TRBD2 (5 bases). Germline V gives CDR1 SEHNR, CDR2 FQNEAQ (reference sequence). V dropped 7 bases and J dropped 7 bases, with 14 bases sitting between them. The CDR3 covers 13 residues. CDR3: CASKLTISNEQFF. The CDR3, as DNA: TGTGCCAGCAAGTTGACTATCTCGAATGAGCAGTTCTTC.

The rearrangement uses TRBV5-6 and TRBJ1-2, with TRBD1 matching 10 bases. The germline gives CDR1 SGHDT, CDR2 YYEEEE. This CDR3 contains 16 residues. V lost 6 bases, J lost 3 bases, and 11 bases stayed unmatched. This CDR3 reads CASTKRTGGRDYGYTF. The CDR3 DNA reads as TGTGCCAGCACCAAGAGGACAGGGGGAAGGGACTATGGCTACACCTTC.

The chain joins TRBV28 to TRBJ2-7; tentative D call: TRBD1 (5 bases). CDR1 MDHEN and CDR2 SYDVKM come from the germline V gene. CDR3 size: 12 residues. V shed 6 bases and J shed 3 bases, with 9 bases lying between them. The CDR3 here is CASSQGLYEQYF. The CDR3 region has the DNA TGTGCCAGCAGCCAGGGCCTCTACGAGCAGTACTTC.

This clone is medium-sized by share. This chain uses TRBV2 with TRBJ1-5, with 8 bases matching TRBD1. V lost 8 bases and J lost 1; bases outside the gene matches: 13. There are 17 residues in the CDR3. The germline V gene encodes CDR1 SNHLY and CDR2 FYNNEI. CDR3 residues: CASLPDRVRISNQPQHF. The CDR3 DNA sequence: TGTGCCAGCCTACCGGACAGGGTCAGGATCAGCAATCAGCCCCAGCATTTT.

The sample holds a few counts of this clone. The V gene is TRBV5-1, the J gene TRBJ1-1; TRBD1 matches at 7 bases. Germline CDR1 SGHRS, CDR2 YFSETQ. Trimming removed 5 bases from V and 1 base from J; junction bases left unmatched: 5. The CDR3 runs to 14 residues. The CDR3, as DNA: TGCGCCAGCAGGTCTACAGGGGAGAACACTGAAGCTTTCTTT. Translated, it gives CASRSTGENTEAFF.

The chain joins TRBV6-5 to TRBJ2-1; weak D call: TRBD2 (6 bases). Trimming removed 5 bases from V and 7 bases from J, with 15 bases in between. The CDR3 consists of 14 residues. The V gene's germline CDR1 is MNHEY and CDR2 SVGAGI. Here the CDR3 reads CASSIGGLLNEQFF. CDR3 coding DNA: TGTGCCAGCAGTATTGGAGGGCTTTTAAATGAGCAGTTCTTC.

The genes are TRBV19 and TRBJ2-1; TRBD2 matches at 10 bases. The CDR3 is 17 amino acids. Looked up from germline, CDR1 is LNHDA and CDR2 is SQIVND (reference sequence). Unmatched junction bases numbered 14, after V lost 8 bases and J lost 4 bases. The CDR3 region has the DNA TGTGCCAGTTCCAAGGGGGCTGGGACTAGCGTATACAATGAGCAGTTCTTC. Amino acid sequence: CASSKGAGTSVYNEQFF.

This chain links TRBV10-1 with TRBJ1-1; D gene uncertain. The germline V gene encodes CDR1 WNHNN and CDR2 SYGVQD (reference sequence). V dropped 2 bases and J dropped 10 bases, with 14 bases sitting between them. This CDR3 has 13 amino acids. The CDR3 sequence: CASSETPGGRAFF. In DNA form, the CDR3 reads TGCGCCAGCAGTGAGACCCCAGGAGGGCGAGCTTTCTTT.

In its sample, this clone was seen a few times. J is TRBJ2-5 and V is TRBV27; the match to TRBD2 covers 8 bases. Trimming at V came to 6 bases and at J to 4 bases, leaving 13 bases not matched to a gene. The CDR3 is made up of 16 amino acids. Germline lookup yields CDR1 MNHEY and CDR2 SMNVEV (reference sequence). The CDR3 here is CASRRNGASGGETQYF. DNA of the CDR3: TGTGCCAGCAGACGTAATGGCGCCAGCGGGGGAGAGACCCAGTACTTC.

CDR3 DNA sequence: TGTGCCAGCAGTCCCTGGAGGTCCGACGAGCAGTACTTC. Its protein product is CASSPWRSDEQYF. J is TRBJ2-7 and V is TRBV3-1 (or the pseudogene TRBV3-2), with TRBD2 as a possible D gene (5 bases). The CDR3 is 13 residues long. Per germline, CDR1 LGHDT and CDR2 YNNKEL (reference sequence). Trimming left V 6 bases short and J 5 bases short, with 14 bases between.

This clone was observed once. The gene calls are TRBV6-1 and TRBJ2-7; tentatively, D is TRBD2 (6 bases). CDR3 length: 16 amino acids. Germline values: CDR1 MNHNS, CDR2 SASEGT. V was trimmed by 3 bases and J by 0 bases, leaving 15 bases between them. CDR3 nucleotide sequence: TGTGCCAGCAGTGACACGACCCGGGACTTCTCCTACGAGCAGTACTTC. Protein sequence: CASSDTTRDFSYEQYF.

In nucleotides, the CDR3 is TGTGCCAGCAGCTTAACCCGGACAGGGGCCGCCCTGAACACTGAAGCTTTCTTT. Its translation: CASSLTRTGAALNTEAFF. The chain is built from TRBV7-8 and TRBJ1-1; TRBD1 matches at 9 bases. The CDR3 consists of 18 residues. CDR1 is SGHVS, CDR2 FQNEAQ, per germline. V lost 2 bases and J lost 0; bases outside the gene matches: 10.

V usage is TRBV4-1 and J usage is TRBJ2-1; D is possibly TRBD1 (6 bases). V was shortened by 1 base and J by 1 base, with 14 bases between the two germline ends. Germline CDR1 MGHRA, CDR2 YSYEKL. The length of the CDR3 is 17 residues. For the CDR3, the DNA is TGCGCCAGCAGCCAAGCTAATCTAGGGGGATCCTACAATGAGCAGTTCTTC. It codes for CASSQANLGGSYNEQFF.

J is TRBJ1-1 and V is TRBV7-3; possible D gene TRBD1, 6 bases. V lost 1 base, J lost 0 bases, and 15 bases lay in between. The germline CDR1 and CDR2 sequences are SGHTA and FQGTGA. The CDR3 spans 17 residues. The CDR3 sequence: CASSLINRVDMNTEAFF. CDR3 bases: TGTGCCAGCAGCTTAATTAACAGGGTGGATATGAACACTGAAGCTTTCTTT. Complete variable domain (other parts from reference TRBV7-3 and TRBJ1-1): GAGVSQTPSNKVTEKGKYVELRCDPISGHTALYWYRQSLGQGPEFLIYFQGTGAADDSGLPNDRFFAVRPEGSVSTLKIQRTERGDSAVYLCASSLINRVDMNTEAFFGQGTRLTVV.

This clone occurred a few times. The chain employs TRBV2 and TRBJ1-5; 8 bases match TRBD1. Germline values: CDR1 SNHLY, CDR2 FYNNEI. This CDR3 contains 13 residues. Trimming at V came to 7 bases and at J to 5 bases, leaving 4 bases not matched to a gene. The CDR3 DNA is TGTGCCAGCACGACGGACAGGGATCAGCCCCAGCATTTT. This codes for CASTTDRDQPQHF.

In this sample, this clone turned up once. The V call is TRBV29-1, the J call TRBJ1-3; perhaps TRBD1 as D (5 bases). Trimming removed 4 bases from V and 9 bases from J, with 19 bases in between. The CDR3 length is 14 residues. Germline CDR1 and CDR2: SQVTM and ANQGSEA. This CDR3 reads CSVGTADFGGTIYF. CDR3 nucleotides: TGCAGCGTTGGAACAGCGGATTTCGGGGGCACCATATATTTT.

In this sample, this clone turned up once. The V call is TRBV30, the J call TRBJ1-2; D might be TRBD1 (5 bases). CDR1 and CDR2 from the germline V gene are GTSNPN and SVGIG (reference sequence). V lost 3 bases and J 3 bases, leaving 17 bases between the germline ends. The CDR3 runs to 15 residues. This CDR3 reads CAWRDPRALHYGYTF. CDR3 nucleotides: TGTGCCTGGAGGGACCCCAGGGCCCTTCACTATGGCTACACCTTC.

This clone has a single count. The V gene is TRBV19, the J gene TRBJ1-5; the match to TRBD1 covers 10 bases. J was trimmed by 7 bases and V by 5 bases; bases with no gene match: 14. Germline lookup yields CDR1 LNHDA and CDR2 SQIVND (reference sequence). CDR3 size: 17 residues. CDR3 nucleotide sequence: TGTGCCAGTAGTGAGGCAGGGACAGGGGCTGGTAGGCAGCCCCAGCATTTT. Its translation is CASSEAGTGAGRQPQHF.

This chain connects TRBV5-1 to TRBJ1-4; D is undetermined. V lost 3 bases, J lost 8 bases, and 14 bases lay in between. The CDR3 is made up of 14 amino acids. CDR1 and CDR2 from the germline V gene are SGHRS and YFSETQ. Written as DNA, the CDR3 is TGCGCCAGCAGCTCCGGCGGCCTCGGGGAAAAACTGTTTTTT. Protein: CASSSGGLGEKLFF.

The chain has TRBV6-5 and TRBJ1-2; 7 positions match TRBD1. V lost 6 bases, J lost 4 bases, and 2 bases stayed unmatched. Germline V gene data show CDR1 as MNHEY and CDR2 as SVGAGI. The CDR3 totals 12 residues. The CDR3 sequence is CASSAGGYGYTF. Written as DNA, the CDR3 is TGTGCCAGCAGCGCAGGGGGCTATGGCTACACCTTC.

The chain has TRBV19 and TRBJ1-2; D remains ambiguous. The V end was cut by 6 bases, the J end by 2 bases, with 31 bases between. The CDR3 contains 20 residues. Germline V CDR1 and CDR2: LNHDA, SQIVND (reference sequence). The DNA of the CDR3 is TGTGCCAGTAGCCTAGAGATGGGCTCGACCAACTGGTGGAGGAACTATGGCTACACCTTC. The encoded protein is CASSLEMGSTNWWRNYGYTF. Full variable domain (missing parts from reference TRBV19 and TRBJ1-2): DGGITQSPKYLFRKEGQNVTLSCEQNLNHDAMYWYRQDPGQGLRLIYYSQIVNDFQKGDIAEGYSVSREKKESFPLTVTSAQKNPTAFYLCASSLEMGSTNWWRNYGYTFGSGTRLTVV.

The rearrangement joins TRBV11-2 to TRBJ2-2; the match to TRBD2 covers 14 bases. The germline V gene encodes CDR1 SGHAT and CDR2 FQNNGV. V was clipped by 5 bases and J by 6 bases; unmatched bases: 5. The CDR3 extends over 16 amino acids. The CDR3 nucleotides read TGTGCCAGCAGCACGACTAGCGGGAGGGAGGCCGGGGAGCTGTTTTTT. Translated, it gives CASSTTSGREAGELFF. The full variable domain, rest sourced from reference TRBV11-2 and TRBJ2-2, is EAGVAQSPRYKIIEKRQSVAFWCNPISGHATLYWYQQILGQGPKLLIQFQNNGVVDDSQLPKDRFSAERLKGVDSTLKIQPAKLEDSAVYLCASSTTSGREAGELFFGEGSRLTVL.

Notes on this clone: Other DNA sequences within the sample encode an identical CDR3. This chain links TRBV5-1 with TRBJ1-6, with 7 bases that match TRBD1. The V and J ends lost 4 bases and 7 bases, in that order; junction bases with no gene match: 5. Germline V CDR1 and CDR2: SGHRS, YFSETQ. The CDR3 sequence is 14 residues long. The CDR3 spells CASSLQGYNSPLHF. Here the CDR3 DNA reads TGCGCCAGCAGCCTACAGGGGTACAATTCACCCCTCCACTTT.

The chain carries TRBV7-3 and TRBJ1-1, with a weak D call TRBD1 (6 bases). The CDR3 runs 15 residues. Germline CDR1 SGHTA, CDR2 FQGTGA. The V and J ends lost 5 bases and 0 bases respectively, with 13 bases between them. The CDR3 DNA sequence: TGTGCCAGCAGCACCCTGGGGGCTATGAACACTGAAGCTTTCTTT. This codes for CASSTLGAMNTEAFF.

The chain employs TRBV5-4 and TRBJ2-1; perhaps TRBD1 as D (5 bases). V shed 1 base and J shed 9 bases, with 17 bases lying between them. The CDR3 consists of 15 residues. From germline, CDR1 is SGHNT and CDR2 YYREEE (reference sequence). The CDR3 spells CASSLNFGGRGEQFF. DNA of the CDR3: TGTGCCAGCAGCTTGAATTTCGGCGGAAGGGGTGAGCAGTTCTTC.